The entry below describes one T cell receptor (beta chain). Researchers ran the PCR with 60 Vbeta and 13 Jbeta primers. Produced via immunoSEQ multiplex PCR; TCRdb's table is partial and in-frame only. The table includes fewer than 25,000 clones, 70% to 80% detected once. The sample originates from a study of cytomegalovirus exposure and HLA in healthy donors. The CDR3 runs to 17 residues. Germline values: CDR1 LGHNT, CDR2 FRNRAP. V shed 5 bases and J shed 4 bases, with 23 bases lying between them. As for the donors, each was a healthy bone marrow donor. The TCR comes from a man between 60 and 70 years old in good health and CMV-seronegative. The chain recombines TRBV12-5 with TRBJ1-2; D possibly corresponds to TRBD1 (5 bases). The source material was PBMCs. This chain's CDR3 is CASGGGKRYPGIYGYTF. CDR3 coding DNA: TGTGCTAGTGGTGGGGGGAAGAGGTACCCAGGAATCTATGGCTACACCTTC.